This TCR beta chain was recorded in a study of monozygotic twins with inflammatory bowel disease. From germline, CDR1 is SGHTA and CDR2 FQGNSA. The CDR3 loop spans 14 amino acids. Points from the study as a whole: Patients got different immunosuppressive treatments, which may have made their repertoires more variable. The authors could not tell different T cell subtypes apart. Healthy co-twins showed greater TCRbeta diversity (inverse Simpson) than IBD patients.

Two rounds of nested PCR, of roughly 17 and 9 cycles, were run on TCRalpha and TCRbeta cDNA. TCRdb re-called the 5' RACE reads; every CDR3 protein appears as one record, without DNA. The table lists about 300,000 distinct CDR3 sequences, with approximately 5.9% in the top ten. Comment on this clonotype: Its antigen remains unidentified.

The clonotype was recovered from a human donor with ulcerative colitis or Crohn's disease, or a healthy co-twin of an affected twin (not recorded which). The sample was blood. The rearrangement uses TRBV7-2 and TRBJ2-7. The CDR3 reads CASSLYRSSYEQYF.